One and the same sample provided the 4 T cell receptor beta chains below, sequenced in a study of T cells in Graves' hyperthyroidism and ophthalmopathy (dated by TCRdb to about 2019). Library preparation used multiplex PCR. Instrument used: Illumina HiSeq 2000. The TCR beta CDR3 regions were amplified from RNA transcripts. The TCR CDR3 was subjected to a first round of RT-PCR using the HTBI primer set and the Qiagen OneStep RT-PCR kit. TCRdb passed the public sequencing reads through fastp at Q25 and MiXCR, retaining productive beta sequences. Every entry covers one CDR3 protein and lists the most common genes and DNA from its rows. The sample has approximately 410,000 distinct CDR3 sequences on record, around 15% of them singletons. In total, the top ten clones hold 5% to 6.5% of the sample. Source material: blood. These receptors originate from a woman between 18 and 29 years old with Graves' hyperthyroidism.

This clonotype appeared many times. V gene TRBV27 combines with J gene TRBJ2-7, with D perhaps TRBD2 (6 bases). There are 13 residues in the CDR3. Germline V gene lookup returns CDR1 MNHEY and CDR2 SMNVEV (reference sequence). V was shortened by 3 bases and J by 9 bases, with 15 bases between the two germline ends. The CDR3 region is CASSFRAGYAQYF. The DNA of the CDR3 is TGTGCCAGCAGTTTTCGGGCGGGGTATGCGCAGTACTTC.

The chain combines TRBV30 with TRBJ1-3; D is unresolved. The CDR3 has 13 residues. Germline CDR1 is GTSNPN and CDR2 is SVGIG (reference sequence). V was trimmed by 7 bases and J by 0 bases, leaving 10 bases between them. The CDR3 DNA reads TGTGCCTCGCCAGGTTACTCTGGAAACACCATATATTTT. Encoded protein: CASPGYSGNTIYF. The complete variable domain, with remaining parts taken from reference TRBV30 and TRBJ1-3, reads SQTIHQWPATLVQPVGSPLSLECTVEGTSNPNLYWYRQAAGRGLQLLFYSVGIGQISSEVPQNLSASRPQDRQFILSSKKLLLSDSGFYLCASPGYSGNTIYFGEGSWLTVV.

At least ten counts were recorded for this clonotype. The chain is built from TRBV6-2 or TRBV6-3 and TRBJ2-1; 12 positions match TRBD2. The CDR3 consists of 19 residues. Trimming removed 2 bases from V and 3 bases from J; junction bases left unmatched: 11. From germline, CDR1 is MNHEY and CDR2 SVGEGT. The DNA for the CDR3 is TGTGCCAGCAGTTACCCACCCCCTAGCGGGAGGGAACGCTACAATGAGCAGTTCTTC. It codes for CASSYPPPSGRERYNEQFF.

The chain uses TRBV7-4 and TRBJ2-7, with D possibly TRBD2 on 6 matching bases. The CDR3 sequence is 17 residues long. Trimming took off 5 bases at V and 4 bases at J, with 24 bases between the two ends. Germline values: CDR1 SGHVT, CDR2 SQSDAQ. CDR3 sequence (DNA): TGTGCCAGCAGCCCCGGGAGTTTAACCGGCCCCCTTTACGAGCAGTACTTC. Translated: CASSPGSLTGPLYEQYF.